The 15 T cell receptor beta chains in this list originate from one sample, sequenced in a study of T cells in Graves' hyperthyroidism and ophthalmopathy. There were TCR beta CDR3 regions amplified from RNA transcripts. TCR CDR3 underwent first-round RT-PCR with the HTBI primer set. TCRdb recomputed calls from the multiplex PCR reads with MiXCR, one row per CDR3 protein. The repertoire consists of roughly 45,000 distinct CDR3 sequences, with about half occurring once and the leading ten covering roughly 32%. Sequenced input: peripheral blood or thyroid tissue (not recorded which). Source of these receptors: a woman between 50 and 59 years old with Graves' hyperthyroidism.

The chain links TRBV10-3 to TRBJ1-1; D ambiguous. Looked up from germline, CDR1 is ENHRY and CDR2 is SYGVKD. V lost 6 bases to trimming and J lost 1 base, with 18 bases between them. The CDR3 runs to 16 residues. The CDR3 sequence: CAISVSFSGRNTEAFF. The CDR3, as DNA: TGTGCCATCAGCGTTTCCTTTTCGGGCAGGAACACTGAAGCTTTCTTT.

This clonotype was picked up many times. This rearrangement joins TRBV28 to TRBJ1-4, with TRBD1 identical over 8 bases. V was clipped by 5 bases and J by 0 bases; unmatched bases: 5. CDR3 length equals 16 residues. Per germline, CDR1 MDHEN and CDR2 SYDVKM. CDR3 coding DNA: TGTGCCAGCAGTGGACAGGGAACAGCAACTAATGAAAAACTGTTTTTT. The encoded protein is CASSGQGTATNEKLFF.

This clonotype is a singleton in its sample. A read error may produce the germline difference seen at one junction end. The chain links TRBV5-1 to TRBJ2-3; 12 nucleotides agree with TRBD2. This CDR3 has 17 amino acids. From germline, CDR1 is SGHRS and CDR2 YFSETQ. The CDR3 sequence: CASSPRLAGEGTDTQYF. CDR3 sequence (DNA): TGTGCCAGCAGTCCCAGACTAGCGGGAGAAGGGACAGATACGCAGTATTTT.

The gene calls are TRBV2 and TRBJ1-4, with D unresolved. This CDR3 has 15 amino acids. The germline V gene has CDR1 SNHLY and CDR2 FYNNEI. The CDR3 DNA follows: TGTGCTAGAGCGTTTAAGACGAGCAATAATGAAAAACTGTTTTTT. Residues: CARAFKTSNNEKLFF.

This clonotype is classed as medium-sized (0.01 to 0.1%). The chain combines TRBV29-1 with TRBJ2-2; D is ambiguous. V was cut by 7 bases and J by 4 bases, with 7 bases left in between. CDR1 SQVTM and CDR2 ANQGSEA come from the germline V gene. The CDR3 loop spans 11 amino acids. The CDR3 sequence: CSARGTGELFF. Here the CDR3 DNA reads TGCAGCGCCAGAGGCACCGGGGAGCTGTTTTTT.

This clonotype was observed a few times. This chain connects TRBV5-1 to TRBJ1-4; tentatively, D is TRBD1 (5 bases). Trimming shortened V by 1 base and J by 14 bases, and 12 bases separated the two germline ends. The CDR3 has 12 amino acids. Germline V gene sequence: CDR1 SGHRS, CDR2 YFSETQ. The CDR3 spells CASSLLPGRLFF. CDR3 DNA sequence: TGCGCCAGCAGCTTGTTGCCAGGGAGGCTGTTTTTT.

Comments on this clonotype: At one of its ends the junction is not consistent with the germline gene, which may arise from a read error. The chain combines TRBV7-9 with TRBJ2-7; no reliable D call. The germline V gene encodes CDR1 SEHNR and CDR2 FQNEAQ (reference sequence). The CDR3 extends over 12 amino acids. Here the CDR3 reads CASGAQRLETHF. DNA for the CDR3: TGTGCCAGCGGCGCCCAAAGGTTAGAAACGCACTTC.

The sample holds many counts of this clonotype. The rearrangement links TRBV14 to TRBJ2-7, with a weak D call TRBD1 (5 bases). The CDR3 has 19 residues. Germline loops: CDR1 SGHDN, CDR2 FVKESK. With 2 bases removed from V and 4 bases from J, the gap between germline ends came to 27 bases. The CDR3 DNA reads TGTGCCAGCAGCCAACCACCACCGACAGTCCCAGGTAGCCGTTACGAGCAGTACTTC. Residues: CASSQPPPTVPGSRYEQYF.

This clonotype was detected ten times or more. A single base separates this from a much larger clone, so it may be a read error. CDR3 DNA: TGCAGTGCCAGGGGGGTTTGGCGTGGCGGCGAGCAGTACTTC. It yields the protein CSARGVWRGGEQYF. The rearrangement joins TRBV20-1 to TRBJ2-7; maybe TRBD1 (7 bases). Germline assignment: CDR1 DFQATT and CDR2 SNEGSKA (reference sequence). The CDR3 has 14 residues. With 6 bases removed from V and 6 bases from J, the gap between germline ends came to 21 bases.

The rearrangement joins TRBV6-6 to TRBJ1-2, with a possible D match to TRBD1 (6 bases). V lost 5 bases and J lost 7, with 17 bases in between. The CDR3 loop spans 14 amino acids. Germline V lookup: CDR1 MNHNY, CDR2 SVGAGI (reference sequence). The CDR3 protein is CASSEEEGGVGYTF. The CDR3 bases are TGTGCCAGCAGTGAAGAAGAAGGGGGGGTTGGCTACACCTTC.

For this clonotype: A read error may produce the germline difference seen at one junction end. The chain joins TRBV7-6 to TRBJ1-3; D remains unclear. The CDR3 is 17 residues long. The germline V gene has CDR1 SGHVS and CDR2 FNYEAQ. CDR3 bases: TGTGCCAGCAGCCAAGCGGCCCATTTAGGCTCTGGAGACACCATATATTTT. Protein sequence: CASSQAAHLGSGDTIYF.

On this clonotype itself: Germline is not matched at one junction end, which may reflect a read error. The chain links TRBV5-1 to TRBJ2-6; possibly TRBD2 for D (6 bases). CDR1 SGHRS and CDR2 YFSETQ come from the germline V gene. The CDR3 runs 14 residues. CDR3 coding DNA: TGCGCCAGTAGCAGGGACTCTGGGGCCAACGTCCTGGCTTTC. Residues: CASSRDSGANVLAF.

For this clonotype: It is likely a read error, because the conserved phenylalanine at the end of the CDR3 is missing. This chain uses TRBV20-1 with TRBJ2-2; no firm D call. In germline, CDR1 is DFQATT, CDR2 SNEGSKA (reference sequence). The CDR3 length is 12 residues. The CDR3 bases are TGCCGTGCTAGTAGAAGTGGGGGGGAGCTGTTTTTA. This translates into CRASRSGGELFL.

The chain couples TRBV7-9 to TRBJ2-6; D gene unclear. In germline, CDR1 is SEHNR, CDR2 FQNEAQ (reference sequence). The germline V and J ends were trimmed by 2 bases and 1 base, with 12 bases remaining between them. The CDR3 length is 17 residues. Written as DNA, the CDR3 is TGTGCCAGCAGCTTACACCCCTACACTTCTGGGGCCAACGTCCTGACTTTC. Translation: CASSLHPYTSGANVLTF.

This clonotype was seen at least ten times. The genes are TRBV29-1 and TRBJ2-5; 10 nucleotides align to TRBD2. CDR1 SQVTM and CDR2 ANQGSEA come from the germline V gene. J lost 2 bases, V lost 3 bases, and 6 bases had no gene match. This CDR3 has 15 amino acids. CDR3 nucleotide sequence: TGCAGCGTTGATGGTCCAGCGGGAGGGCAAGAGACCCAGTACTTC. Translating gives CSVDGPAGGQETQYF.